Below are 20 T cell receptor beta chains sequenced from a single sample in a study of CD8 T cells in Susac syndrome. Random-hexamer reverse transcription was applied to about 0.45 to 1 ug RNA. TCRdb passed the immunoSEQ multiplex PCR reads through MiXCR, listing each CDR3 protein once. The table shows about 200,000 distinct CDR3 sequences, with 90% to 95% occurring only once. The sample consisted of CD4+ T cells from PBMCs. Receptors originate from a human donor with multiple sclerosis.

The rearrangement links TRBV2 to TRBJ2-7, with D possibly being TRBD2 (7 bases). This CDR3 spans 15 amino acids. V lost 1 base and J lost 3, with 13 bases in between. Germline V gene sequence: CDR1 SNHLY, CDR2 FYNNEI. The CDR3 DNA reads TGTGCCAGCAGTGAAGGGTCAGGGGAGGGCTACGAGCAGTACTTC. This translates into CASSEGSGEGYEQYF.

The V gene is TRBV19, the J gene TRBJ2-3, with a possible D match to TRBD2 (5 bases). Germline CDR1 LNHDA, CDR2 SQIVND (reference sequence). The CDR3 length is 13 residues. V was trimmed by 7 bases and J by 1 base, leaving 9 bases between them. CDR3 amino acids: CASKRDGTDTQYF. The CDR3 region has the DNA TGTGCCAGTAAACGGGATGGCACAGATACGCAGTATTTT.

In its sample, this clonotype was seen once. This chain uses TRBV5-4 with TRBJ2-1; tentatively, D is TRBD1 (7 bases). The CDR3 is made up of 19 amino acids. Trimming cost V 0 bases and J 0 bases, with 19 bases left between them. From germline, CDR1 is SGHNT and CDR2 YYREEE (reference sequence). CDR3 sequence: CASSLASGGSGSSYNEQFF. The CDR3 DNA follows: TGTGCCAGCAGCTTGGCCTCAGGGGGTAGCGGTAGCTCCTACAATGAGCAGTTCTTC.

The rearrangement links TRBV20-1 to TRBJ2-7; D ambiguous. V was pared by 6 bases and J by 3 bases, with 6 bases between. The CDR3 is made up of 10 amino acids. Looked up from germline, CDR1 is DFQATT and CDR2 is SNEGSKA (reference sequence). CDR3 nucleotide sequence: TGCAGTGCAGGCAGCTACGAGCAGTACTTC. This encodes CSAGSYEQYF.

The chain recombines TRBV7-6 with TRBJ2-5; the match to TRBD2 covers 10 bases. The CDR3 sequence is 15 residues long. Losses at the gene ends were 7 bases for V and 4 bases for J; bases not matched to a gene: 9. Germline CDR1 and CDR2: SGHVS and FNYEAQ. The CDR3 DNA sequence: TGTGCCAGCATCCCTAGCGGGAGTGGGAGAGAGACCCAGTACTTC. Residues: CASIPSGSGRETQYF.

The chain is built from TRBV6-5 and TRBJ2-1; 10 positions match TRBD1. Germline values: CDR1 MNHEY, CDR2 SVGAGI. CDR3 length equals 15 residues. J gave up 7 bases and V 6 bases, and 9 bases lay outside the gene matches. In DNA, the CDR3 is TGTGCCAGCAGGGTACCGGGACAGGGGTCGAATGAGCAGTTCTTC. Protein: CASRVPGQGSNEQFF.

This rearrangement joins TRBV15 to TRBJ1-1, with unresolved D. CDR1 LNHNV and CDR2 YYDKDF come from the germline V gene (reference sequence). There are 13 residues in the CDR3. The V end was cut by 4 bases, the J end by 1 base, with 7 bases between. In DNA, the CDR3 is TGTGCCACCAGCAAAGGAAGGAACACTGAAGCTTTCTTT. It is translated as CATSKGRNTEAFF.

CDR3 in amino acids: CASSLVYSPGTGELFF. The CDR3, as DNA: TGTGCCAGCAGCTTAGTTTACAGTCCAGGGACCGGGGAGCTGTTTTTT. The chain recombines TRBV11-2 with TRBJ2-2, with D possibly matching TRBD1 (5 bases). With 1 base removed from V and 5 bases from J, the gap between germline ends came to 14 bases. Germline CDR1 SGHAT, CDR2 FQNNGV. CDR3 length equals 16 residues.

J is TRBJ1-5 and V is TRBV29-1; 10 nucleotides line up with TRBD1. This CDR3 has 13 amino acids. V trimming: 7 bases; J trimming: 6 bases; junction bases outside the gene matches: 6. The germline CDR1 and CDR2 sequences are SQVTM and ANQGSEA. DNA for the CDR3: TGCAGCGCGGGACAGGGGATCGGTCAGCCCCAGCATTTT. This sequence encodes CSAGQGIGQPQHF. Supplemented by reference TRBV29-1 and TRBJ1-5, the full variable domain reads SAVISQKPSRDICQRGTSLTIQCQVDSQVTMMFWYRQQPGQSLTLIATANQGSEATYESGFVIDKFPISRPNLTFSTLTVSNMSPEDSSIYLCSAGQGIGQPQHFGDGTRLSIL.

The chain links TRBV21-1 to TRBJ1-5. TRBV21-1 is a recognized pseudogene. CDR3 size: 18 residues. The CDR3 sequence is CASRPEREPRGGDQPQHF. CDR3 coding DNA: TGTGCCAGCAGACCCGAAAGAGAGCCCAGGGGAGGGGATCAGCCCCAGCATTTT.

This rearrangement joins TRBV4-1 to TRBJ2-3, with unresolved D. Germline CDR1 reads MGHRA; CDR2 reads YSYEKL. V dropped 4 bases and J dropped 4 bases, with 9 bases sitting between them. CDR3 size: 13 residues. CDR3 nucleotides: TGCGCCAGCAGCCCCCAAGGACCAGATACGCAGTATTTT. Amino acid sequence: CASSPQGPDTQYF.

The chain recombines TRBV11-2 with TRBJ2-7; D is possibly TRBD2 (6 bases). The V end was cut by 3 bases, the J end by 0 bases, with 18 bases between. The CDR3 extends over 17 amino acids. The germline gives CDR1 SGHAT, CDR2 FQNNGV. CDR3 in DNA: TGTGCCAGCAGCTTTAGACCCCCGGGAGTGGTCTCCTACGAGCAGTACTTC. It specifies CASSFRPPGVVSYEQYF.

This clonotype was seen just once. The rearrangement joins TRBV9 to TRBJ1-1; no clear D. This CDR3 has 14 amino acids. In germline, CDR1 is SGDLS, CDR2 YYNGEE. Trimming pared 4 bases from V and 3 bases from J, leaving 13 bases between. CDR3 DNA sequence: TGTGCCAGCAGCTATTGGTTTGGGGACACTGAAGCTTTCTTT. Its protein is CASSYWFGDTEAFF.

The rearrangement joins TRBV20-1 to TRBJ1-2; no firm D call. In germline, CDR1 is DFQATT, CDR2 SNEGSKA (reference sequence). V lost 5 bases, J lost 2 bases, and 3 bases lay in between. The CDR3 totals 10 residues. DNA for the CDR3: TGCAGTGCTGTCAACTATGGCTACACCTTC. Protein: CSAVNYGYTF.

V gene TRBV2 combines with J gene TRBJ2-1; 9 positions agree with TRBD2. The CDR3 consists of 14 residues. V shed 2 bases, J shed 7 bases, and the junction held 3 bases outside the gene matches. The germline V gene has CDR1 SNHLY and CDR2 FYNNEI. The CDR3 here is CASSELAGRNEQFF. The CDR3 coding sequence is TGTGCCAGCAGTGAACTAGCGGGAAGGAATGAGCAGTTCTTC.

The table lists this clonotype with a count of one. The CDR3 bases are TGCAGTGCTAGGGGAGCCAGGGGACAACCAGAGTCTACGGCGCAGTACTTC. Its protein is CSARGARGQPESTAQYF. V is TRBV20-1 and J is TRBJ2-7; D perhaps matches TRBD1 (6 bases). Trimming left V 3 bases short and J 9 bases short, with 30 bases between. Germline CDR1 is DFQATT and CDR2 is SNEGSKA (reference sequence). The CDR3 is made up of 17 amino acids.

The J gene is TRBJ1-1, the V gene TRBV29-1; D possibly corresponds to TRBD1 (5 bases). The CDR3 is 14 residues long. The germline V gene has CDR1 SQVTM and CDR2 ANQGSEA. The V end lost 4 bases, the J end lost 1 base, and 13 bases lay between the germline ends. The CDR3, as DNA: TGCAGCGTTGCTCGGAGTGGGGGGAACACTGAAGCTTTCTTT. Translating it yields CSVARSGGNTEAFF.

V and J are TRBV27 and TRBJ1-2; 12 bases agree with TRBD1. V trimming: 5 bases; J trimming: 4 bases; junction bases outside the gene matches: 5. There are 15 residues in the CDR3. Germline CDR1 reads MNHEY; CDR2 reads SMNVEV (reference sequence). The CDR3: CASSPEGQGAYGYTF. The CDR3 coding sequence is TGTGCCAGCAGTCCGGAGGGACAGGGGGCCTATGGCTACACCTTC.

The chain combines TRBV6-1 with TRBJ2-5; D is undetermined. The CDR3 consists of 10 residues. CDR1 and CDR2 (germline): MNHNS, SASEGT. Between the trimmed V and J ends, which lost 2 bases and 9 bases, there was a span of 4 bases. For the CDR3, the DNA is TGTGCCAGCAGTGAACTGTCCCAGTACTTC. Its translation is CASSELSQYF.

The chain is built from TRBV19 and TRBJ2-7; D is unclear. Germline V gives CDR1 LNHDA, CDR2 SQIVND (reference sequence). V dropped 1 base and J dropped 3 bases, with 1 base sitting between them. The CDR3 covers 11 residues. CDR3: CASSIVYEQYF. The CDR3 DNA reads TGTGCCAGTAGTATAGTCTACGAGCAGTACTTC.